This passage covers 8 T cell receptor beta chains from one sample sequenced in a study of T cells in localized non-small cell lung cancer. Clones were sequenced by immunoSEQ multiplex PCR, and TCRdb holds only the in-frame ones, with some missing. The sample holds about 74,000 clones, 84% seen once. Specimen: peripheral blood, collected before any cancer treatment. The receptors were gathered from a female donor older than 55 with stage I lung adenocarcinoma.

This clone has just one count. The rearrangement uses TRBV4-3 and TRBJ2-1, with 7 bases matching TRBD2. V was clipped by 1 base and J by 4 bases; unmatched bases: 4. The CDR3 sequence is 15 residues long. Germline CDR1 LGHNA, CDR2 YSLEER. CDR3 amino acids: CASSQGTRVYNEQFF. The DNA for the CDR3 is TGCGCCAGCAGCCAAGGGACTAGGGTATACAATGAGCAGTTCTTC.

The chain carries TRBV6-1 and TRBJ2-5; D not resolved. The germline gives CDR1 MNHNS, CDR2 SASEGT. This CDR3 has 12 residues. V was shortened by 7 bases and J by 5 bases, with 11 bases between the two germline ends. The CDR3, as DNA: TGTGCCAGCACCCCCGTCTCTGAGACCCAGTACTTC. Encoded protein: CASTPVSETQYF.

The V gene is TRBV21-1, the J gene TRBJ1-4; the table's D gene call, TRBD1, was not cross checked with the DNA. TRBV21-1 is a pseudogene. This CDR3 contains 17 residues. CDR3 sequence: CASSKVGQGLAGEKLFF. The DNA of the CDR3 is TGTGCCAGCAGCAAAGTGGGACAGGGGTTGGCGGGGGAAAAACTGTTTTTT.

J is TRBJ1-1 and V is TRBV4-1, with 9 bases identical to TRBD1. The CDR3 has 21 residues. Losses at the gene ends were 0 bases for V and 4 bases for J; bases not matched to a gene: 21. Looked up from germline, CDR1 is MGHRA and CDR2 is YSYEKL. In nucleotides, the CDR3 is TGCGCCAGCAGCCAAGATTACACCACGGGGGGACAGGGCGCCAGGGGCACTGAAGCTTTCTTT. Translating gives CASSQDYTTGGQGARGTEAFF.

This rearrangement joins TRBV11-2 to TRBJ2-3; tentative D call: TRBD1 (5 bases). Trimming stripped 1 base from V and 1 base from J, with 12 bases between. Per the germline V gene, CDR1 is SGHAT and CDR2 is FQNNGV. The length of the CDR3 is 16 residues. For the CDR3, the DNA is TGTGCCAGCAGCTTAGGTGGCAGGGTAGGCACAGATACGCAGTATTTT. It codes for CASSLGGRVGTDTQYF.

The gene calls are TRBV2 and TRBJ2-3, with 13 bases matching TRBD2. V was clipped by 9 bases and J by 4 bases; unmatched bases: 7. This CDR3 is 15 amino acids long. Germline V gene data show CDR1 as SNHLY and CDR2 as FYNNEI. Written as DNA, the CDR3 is TGTGCCAGGAGGACTAGCGGGAGCCGCCCAGATACGCAGTATTTT. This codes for CARRTSGSRPDTQYF.

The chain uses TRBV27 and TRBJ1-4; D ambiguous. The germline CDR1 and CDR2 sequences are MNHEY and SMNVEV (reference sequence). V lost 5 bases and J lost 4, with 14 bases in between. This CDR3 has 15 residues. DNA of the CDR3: TGTGCCAGCAGTCCTAGCTGGGGTTTTAATGAAAAACTGTTTTTT. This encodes CASSPSWGFNEKLFF.

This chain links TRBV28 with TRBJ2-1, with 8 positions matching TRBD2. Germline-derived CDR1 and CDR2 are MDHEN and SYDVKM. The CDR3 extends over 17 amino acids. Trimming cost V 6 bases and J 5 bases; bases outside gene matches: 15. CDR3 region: CASRQTRGRTIHNEQFF. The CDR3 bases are TGTGCCAGCAGACAAACCCGCGGGAGGACAATCCACAATGAGCAGTTCTTC.